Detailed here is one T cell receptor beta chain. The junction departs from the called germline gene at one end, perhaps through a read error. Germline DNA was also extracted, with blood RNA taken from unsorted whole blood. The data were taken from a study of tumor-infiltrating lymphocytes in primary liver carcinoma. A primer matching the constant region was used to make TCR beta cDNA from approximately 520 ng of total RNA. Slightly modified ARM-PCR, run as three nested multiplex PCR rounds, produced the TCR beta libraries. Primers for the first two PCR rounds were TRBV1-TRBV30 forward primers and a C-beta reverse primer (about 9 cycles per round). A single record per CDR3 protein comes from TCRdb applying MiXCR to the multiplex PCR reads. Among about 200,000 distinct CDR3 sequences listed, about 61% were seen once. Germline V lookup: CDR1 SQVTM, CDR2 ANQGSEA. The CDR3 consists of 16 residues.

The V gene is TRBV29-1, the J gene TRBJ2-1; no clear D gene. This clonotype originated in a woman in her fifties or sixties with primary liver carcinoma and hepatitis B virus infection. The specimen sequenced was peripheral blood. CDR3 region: CGVHPLADDTRSEQFF. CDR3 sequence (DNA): TGCGGCGTTCACCCTCTGGCGGATGATACGAGGAGTGAGCAGTTCTTC.